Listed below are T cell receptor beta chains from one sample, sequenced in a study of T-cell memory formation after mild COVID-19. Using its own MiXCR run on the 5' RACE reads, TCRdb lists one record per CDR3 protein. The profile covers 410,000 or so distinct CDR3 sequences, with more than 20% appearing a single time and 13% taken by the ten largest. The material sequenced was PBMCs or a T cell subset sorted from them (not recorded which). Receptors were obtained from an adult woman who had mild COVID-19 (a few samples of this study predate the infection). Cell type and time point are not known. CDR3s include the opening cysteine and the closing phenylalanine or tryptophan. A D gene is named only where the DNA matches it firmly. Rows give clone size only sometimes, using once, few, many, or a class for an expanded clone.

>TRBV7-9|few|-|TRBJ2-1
TGTGCCAGCAGGGCTAAGGGACGTGGGTACCTTGTCTACAATGAGCAGTTCTTC
CASRAKGRGYLVYNEQFF
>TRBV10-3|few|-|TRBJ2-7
TGTGCCATCAGTGATAGTGGGAACTACGAGCAGTACTTC
CAISDSGNYEQYF
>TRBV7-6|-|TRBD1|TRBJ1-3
TGTGCCAGCAGCACCCGACAGGGTACCTCTGGAAACACCATATATTTT
CASSTRQGTSGNTIYF
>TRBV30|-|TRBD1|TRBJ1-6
TGTGCCTGGAGTGTAACGAGGGGGCGCAATCGGGATTCACCCCTCCACTTT
CAWSVTRGRNRDSPLHF
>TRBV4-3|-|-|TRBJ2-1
TGCGCCAGCAGCCCCTCCCCGGGATACAATGAGCAGTTCTTC
CASSPSPGYNEQFF
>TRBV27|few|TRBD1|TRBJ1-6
TGTGCCAGCAGTGCCGGGACAGGGAATTCACCCCTCCACTTT
CASSAGTGNSPLHF
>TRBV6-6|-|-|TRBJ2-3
TGTGCCAGCAGTTTCACAGTCCTCAGCACAGATACGCAGTATTTT
CASSFTVLSTDTQYF
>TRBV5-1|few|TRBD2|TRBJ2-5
TGCGCCAGTTCGGCTAGCGGGGGGTCGGAGACCCAGTACTTC
CASSASGGSETQYF
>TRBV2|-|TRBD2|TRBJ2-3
TGTGCCAGCTTCGCAGCGGGAGGGCAAAATCCGCAGTATTTT
CASFAAGGQNPQYF
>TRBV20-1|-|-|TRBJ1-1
TGCAGTGCCGGGGGAGGACTCTATCTCACTGAAGCTTTCTTT
CSAGGGLYLTEAFF
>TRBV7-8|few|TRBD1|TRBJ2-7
TGTGCCAGCAGCCCCTGGGACAGCTACGAGCAGTACTTC
CASSPWDSYEQYF
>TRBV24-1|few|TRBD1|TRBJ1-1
TGTGCCACCAGTGATCCGGGACAGCAGAACACTGAAGCTTTCTTT
CATSDPGQQNTEAFF
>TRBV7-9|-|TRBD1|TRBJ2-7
TGTGCCAGCAGCACAACGGGACAGGGGGACTACGAGCAGTACTTC
CASSTTGQGDYEQYF
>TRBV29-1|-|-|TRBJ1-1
TGCAGCGTTGGAGAGGGGAACACTGAAGCTTTCTTT
CSVGEGNTEAFF
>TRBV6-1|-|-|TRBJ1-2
TGTGCCAGCAGTGATGGAACAGGAGCCTATGGCTACACCTTC
CASSDGTGAYGYTF
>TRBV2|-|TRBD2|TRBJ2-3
TGTGCCAGCGGATCGTCCAGCGGGAGCGGAAATACGCAGTATTTT
CASGSSSGSGNTQYF
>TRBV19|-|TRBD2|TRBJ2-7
TGTGCCAGTAGTTTCACAGCGGGAGGACCGTACGAGCAGTACTTC
CASSFTAGGPYEQYF
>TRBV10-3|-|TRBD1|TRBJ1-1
TGTGCCATCAGTGAGTTCGGGACAGGGGAGACTGAAGCTTTCTTT
CAISEFGTGETEAFF
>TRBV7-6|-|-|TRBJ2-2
TGTGCCAGCAGCCATTCGGGGGGCCGGGGCGGGGAGCTGTTTTTT
CASSHSGGRGGELFF
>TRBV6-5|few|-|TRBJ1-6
TGTGCCAGCAGCTTCGGGGGACCGGCAGGCTCCTATAATTCACCCCTCCACTTT
CASSFGGPAGSYNSPLHF
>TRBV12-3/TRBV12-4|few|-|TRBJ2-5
TGTGCCAGCAGTTTCCAGCTGTACCAAGAGACCCAGTACTTC
CASSFQLYQETQYF
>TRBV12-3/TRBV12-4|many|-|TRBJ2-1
TGTGCCAGCAGTTTAAGGCGGAGCAGGGGAAGCGATGAGCAGTTCTTC
CASSLRRSRGSDEQFF
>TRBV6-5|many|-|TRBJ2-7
TGTGCCAGCAGTTACTCGCCACCGCCCTACGAGCAGTACTTC
CASSYSPPPYEQYF
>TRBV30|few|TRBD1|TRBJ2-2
TGTGCCTGGAAACAGGGGGCGTGGAACACCGGGGAGCTGTTTTTT
CAWKQGAWNTGELFF
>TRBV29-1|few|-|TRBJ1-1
TGCAGCGTTTGGAGTCAGCCGATGAACACTGAAGCTTTCTTT
CSVWSQPMNTEAFF
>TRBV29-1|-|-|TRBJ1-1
TGCAGCGTTGACCGACTTGGTGAAGCTTTCTTT
CSVDRLGEAFF
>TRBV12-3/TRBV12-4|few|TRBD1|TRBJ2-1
TGTGCCAGCAGTTTTCGGGACAGGGCATTCGATGAGCAGTTCTTC
CASSFRDRAFDEQFF
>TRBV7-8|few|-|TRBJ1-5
TGTGCCAGCAGCTTAGTAGGCCACCCTAGCAATCAGCCCCAGCATTTT
CASSLVGHPSNQPQHF
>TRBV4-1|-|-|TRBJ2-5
TGCGCCAGCAGCCAAGTCTTGGGCGGGGAGACCCAGTACTTC
CASSQVLGGETQYF
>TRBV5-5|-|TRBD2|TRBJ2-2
TGTGCCAGCAGCTTGGGTCGGCTAGCGGGAGCCGGAACCGGGGAGCTGTTTTTT
CASSLGRLAGAGTGELFF
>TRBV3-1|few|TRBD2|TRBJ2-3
TGTGCCAGCATGCCGGGGGGGGCGGTTGGCACAGATACGCAGTATTTT
CASMPGGAVGTDTQYF
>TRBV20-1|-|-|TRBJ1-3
TGCAGTGCTATTGTCAGAGGAAACACCATATATTTT
CSAIVRGNTIYF
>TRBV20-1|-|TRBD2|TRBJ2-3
TGCAGTGCTAGAGACGGGACTAGCGTTGGAGATACGCAGTATTTT
CSARDGTSVGDTQYF
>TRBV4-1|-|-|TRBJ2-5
TGCGCCAGCAGCCACAGTCATTCTGCCGATGAGACCCAGTACTTC
CASSHSHSADETQYF
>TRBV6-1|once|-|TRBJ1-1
TGTGCCAGCAGTGAAACTATCGAACAGGTGCCGGGAGCTTTCTTT
CASSETIEQVPGAFF
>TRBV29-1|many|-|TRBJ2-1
TGCAGCGTGTGCCCGGGCGCGTCCTACAATGAGCAGTTCTTC
CSVCPGASYNEQFF
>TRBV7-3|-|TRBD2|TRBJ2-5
TGTGCCAGCAGCTTAACGGGGGTTTCTAGCGGCCAAGAGACCCAGTACTTC
CASSLTGVSSGQETQYF
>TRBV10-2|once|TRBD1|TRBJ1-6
TGCGCCAGTACGGGACAGGGAGTTTCACCCCTCCACTTT
CASTGQGVSPLHF
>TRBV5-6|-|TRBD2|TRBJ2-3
TGTGCCAGCAGCTTGTGGCTGAGCGGGGCAGATACGCAGTATTTT
CASSLWLSGADTQYF
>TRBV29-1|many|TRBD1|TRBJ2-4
TGCAGCGTTGAAACAGGGGGCCGGAGGGACATTCAGTACTTC
CSVETGGRRDIQYF
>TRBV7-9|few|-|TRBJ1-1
TGTGCCAGCAGCTTAAGGACGGCTGAAGCTTTCTTT
CASSLRTAEAFF
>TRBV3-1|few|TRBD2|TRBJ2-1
TGTGCCAGCAGCCCCGCAGCGGGATCAAATGAGCAGTTCTTC
CASSPAAGSNEQFF
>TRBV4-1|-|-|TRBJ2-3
TGCGCCAGCAGCCAAAACCGGGACCCCCCAGATACGCAGTATTTT
CASSQNRDPPDTQYF
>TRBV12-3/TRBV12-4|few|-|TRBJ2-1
TGTGCCAGCACCAGGAGGGCCCTTATCAATGAGCAGTTCTTC
CASTRRALINEQFF
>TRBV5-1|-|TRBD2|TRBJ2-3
TGCGCCAGCAGCTCCCTCCCGGCGGCGGGGGGTAGCATTTTCGATACGCAGTATTTT
CASSSLPAAGGSIFDTQYF
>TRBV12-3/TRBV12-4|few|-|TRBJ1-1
TGTGCCAGCAGTTTCGCGGACAACACTGAAGCTTTCTTT
CASSFADNTEAFF
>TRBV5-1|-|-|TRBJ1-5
TGTGCCAGCAGTTTGGGGGGTGCGAGCAATCAGCCCCAGCATTTT
CASSLGGASNQPQHF
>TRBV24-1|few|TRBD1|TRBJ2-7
TGTGCCACCAGTGACTCCGGGACAGGGTACGAGCAGTACTTC
CATSDSGTGYEQYF
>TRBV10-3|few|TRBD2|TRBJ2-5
TGTGCCATCAGTGAGTCGACGGGAGCGGGGGACGGGGAGACCCAGTACTTC
CAISESTGAGDGETQYF
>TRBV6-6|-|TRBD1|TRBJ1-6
TGTGCCAGCAGTCCACTACCGGGACAGTTGGTGGGGACAAATTCACCCCTCCACTTT
CASSPLPGQLVGTNSPLHF
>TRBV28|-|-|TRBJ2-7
TGTGCCACCGGGAGGCAGGGGGGGTCCTACGAGCAGTACTTC
CATGRQGGSYEQYF
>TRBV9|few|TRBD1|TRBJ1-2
TGTGCCAGCAGCGTAGATGGGACAGGGTTACTCGGGGGCTACACCTTC
CASSVDGTGLLGGYTF